These 4 T cell receptor beta chains share one sample of origin, sequenced in a study of shared clonotypes between healthy human individuals. Naivety among CD8 cells was defined by CD45RO negativity and positive CCR7 selection, thereby excluding terminally differentiated effector memory CD45RA+ cells. The protocol was immunoSEQ multiplex PCR, while the TCRdb copy is restricted to in-frame clones and leaves out a portion. The table lists hundreds of thousands of clones, more than 85% of them singletons. The sample comprised naive CD8+ T cells sorted from blood. All receptors come from a man younger than 40 in good health.

The chain links TRBV28 to TRBJ2-1; D is ambiguous. The CDR3 consists of 15 residues. Germline V gene lookup returns CDR1 MDHEN and CDR2 SYDVKM. The V end lost 5 bases, the J end lost 7 bases, and 18 bases lay between the germline ends. DNA of the CDR3: TGTGCCAGCAGTGGATTCGGGCCTCGGTGGAATGAGCAGTTCTTC. Translation gives CASSGFGPRWNEQFF.

In its sample, this clone was seen once. Relative to the germline gene, one junction end is altered; a read error may explain this. The V and J genes are TRBV7-8 and TRBJ2-5, with D maybe TRBD2 (5 bases). Germline-derived CDR1 and CDR2 are SGHVS and FQNEAQ. This CDR3 has 14 residues. The CDR3 DNA is TGTGCCAGCAGCTTAGCGTTTAATAGCGAGATCCAGTACTTC. This encodes CASSLAFNSEIQYF.

The chain has TRBV19 and TRBJ1-5, with a weak D call TRBD1 (6 bases). The CDR3 has 15 residues. Trimming left V 7 bases short and J 4 bases short, with 17 bases between. CDR1 is LNHDA and CDR2 is SQIVND in the germline V gene (reference sequence). The CDR3 protein is CASTSVTGKNQPQHF. CDR3 DNA: TGTGCCAGTACCAGTGTCACAGGGAAAAATCAGCCCCAGCATTTT.

This clone was observed once. The V and J genes are TRBV7-9 and TRBJ2-7; D uncertain. The germline V and J ends were trimmed by 1 base and 0 bases, with 10 bases remaining between them. The CDR3 covers 15 residues. Germline values: CDR1 SEHNR, CDR2 FQNEAQ (reference sequence). Here the CDR3 reads CASSLGEGLSYEQYF. DNA of the CDR3: TGTGCCAGCAGCTTAGGTGAAGGCCTCTCCTACGAGCAGTACTTC.